This is a list of T cell receptor beta chains from one sample in a study of blood T cells in healthy people across ages. From the 5' RACE reads, TCRdb called clonotypes with MiXCR, one entry per CDR3 protein. In the table there are approximately 730,000 distinct CDR3 sequences, approximately 53% of which are singletons. The sequenced sample was blood. Every receptor here comes from an older man in good health. Both conserved end residues are part of each CDR3. A D gene is named only where the DNA matches it firmly. For some rows the clone size is stated as once, few or many, or as a class when expanded; others skip it.

d_call	v_call	clone_size	j_call	cdr3_nt	cdr3_aa
TRBD2	TRBV14	NA	TRBJ2-1	TGTGCCAGCAGCCATCGCGGGGGGATAAGCTCCTACAATGAGCAGTTCTTC	CASSHRGGISSYNEQFF
TRBD1	TRBV29-1	NA	TRBJ2-1	TGCAGCGTTGACCGACAGGGGGACTCCTACAATGAGCAGTTCTTC	CSVDRQGDSYNEQFF
NA	TRBV20-1	NA	TRBJ1-1	TGCAGTGCCTGGGACAACAAAGACACTGAAGCTTTCTTT	CSAWDNKDTEAFF
TRBD1	TRBV25-1	NA	TRBJ1-1	TGTGCCAGCAGGCCGGACAGGAATGAAGCTTTCTTT	CASRPDRNEAFF
TRBD2	TRBV11-1	NA	TRBJ2-5	TGTGCCAGCAGCCTTCCCAGGACAGCGGGGGAGGAGACCCAGTACTTC	CASSLPRTAGEETQYF
TRBD2	TRBV29-1	NA	TRBJ2-7	TGCAGCGTTGATGCATGCGGGAGGATAGCCTACGAGCAGTACTTC	CSVDACGRIAYEQYF
TRBD2	TRBV9	NA	TRBJ2-1	TGTGCCAGCAGTTTCCGGACAGCGGGAGTCCATAATGAGCAGTTCTTC	CASSFRTAGVHNEQFF
NA	TRBV12-3/TRBV12-4	NA	TRBJ2-1	TGTGCCAGCAGTTTAGCGGGTGGGCCCGGAGATTACAATGAGCAGTTCTTC	CASSLAGGPGDYNEQFF
TRBD1	TRBV5-5	few	TRBJ2-5	TGTGCCAGCAGCTTGGAGGGGACAGGACCCGAGACCCAGTACTTC	CASSLEGTGPETQYF
NA	TRBV25-1	many	TRBJ2-7	TGTGCCAGCAGCGAGGGCCCCGAGCAGTACTTC	CASSEGPEQYF
TRBD1	TRBV27	NA	TRBJ2-7	TGTGCCAGCATCCGTGGGCAGGGGGCTCGGGAGCAGTACTTC	CASIRGQGAREQYF
TRBD1	TRBV14	few	TRBJ2-7	TGTGCCAGCAGTCTCGACAGGGGGTCTTTCTACGAGCAGTACTTC	CASSLDRGSFYEQYF
NA	TRBV6-1	once	TRBJ1-2	TGTGCCAGCAGTGAACTAGCAAATGATCCGAGAGGCTACACCTTC	CASSELANDPRGYTF
NA	TRBV4-1	few	TRBJ2-3	TGCGCCAGCAGCTCCGGTACTCACAGATACGCGTATTTT	CASSSGTHRYAYF
NA	TRBV28	NA	TRBJ2-7	TGTGTCAGCAGAAAACCAGGAACGGTCTACGAGCAGTACTTC	CVSRKPGTVYEQYF
NA	TRBV20-1	NA	TRBJ2-3	TGCAGTGCTATGGGGACCTTCAGCGATACGCAGTATTTT	CSAMGTFSDTQYF
TRBD1	TRBV28	NA	TRBJ2-1	TGTGCCAGCAGTTTGGGGACAGGGACCTACAATGAGCAGTTCTTC	CASSLGTGTYNEQFF
NA	TRBV3-1	NA	TRBJ2-1	TGTGCCAGCAGCCAAGATACCAGTAATGAGCGGTTCTTC	CASSQDTSNERFF
NA	TRBV7-9	few	TRBJ2-1	TGTGCCAGCAGTTTAAGCGCACCTTACAATGAGCAGTTCTTC	CASSLSAPYNEQFF